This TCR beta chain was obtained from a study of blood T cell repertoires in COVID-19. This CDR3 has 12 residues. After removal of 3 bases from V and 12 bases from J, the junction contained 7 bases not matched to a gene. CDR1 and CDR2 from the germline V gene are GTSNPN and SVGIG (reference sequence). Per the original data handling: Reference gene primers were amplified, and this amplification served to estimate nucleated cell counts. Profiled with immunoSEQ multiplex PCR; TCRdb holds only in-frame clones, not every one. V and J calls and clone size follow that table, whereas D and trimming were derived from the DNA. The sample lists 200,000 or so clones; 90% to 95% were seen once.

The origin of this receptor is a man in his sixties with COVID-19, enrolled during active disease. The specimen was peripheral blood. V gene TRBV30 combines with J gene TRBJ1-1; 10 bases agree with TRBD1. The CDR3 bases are TGTGCCTGGAGCGCGACAGGGGGCAGGCCTTTCTTT. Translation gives CAWSATGGRPFF.